Sequencing of this T cell receptor beta chain was carried out in a study of T-cell reconstitution after alpha-beta-depleted transplantation in children. TCRbeta library construction was performed incorporating unique molecular identifiers. TCRdb reanalysed the PCR reads using MiXCR and keeps one entry per CDR3 protein. The table lists about 610,000 distinct CDR3 sequences, roughly a tenth of them singletons. Trimming took off 6 bases at V and 1 base at J, with 10 bases between the two ends. Germline values: CDR1 DFQATT, CDR2 SNEGSKA (reference sequence). The CDR3 runs to 13 residues. The origin of this receptor is a human donor who donated a stem cell graft to a child with acute myeloid leukemia. The specimen comprised PBMCs from the stem cell graft donor, sampled from the stem cell graft. The chain uses TRBV20-1 and TRBJ1-5; D remains ambiguous. The CDR3 DNA sequence: TGCAGTGCCGAGGGCCGGAGCAATCAGCCCCAGCATTTT. Its protein product is CSAEGRSNQPQHF.